These 6 T cell receptor beta chains were all obtained from the same sample, sequenced in a study of blood T cell repertoires in COVID-19. This table comes from immunoSEQ multiplex PCR, and its TCRdb copy is limited to in-frame clones, with some not included. Here the sample spans fewer than 150,000 clones, about four fifths being singletons. Material: peripheral blood. The receptors stem from a woman in her 30s who had recovered from COVID-19.

As DNA, the CDR3 is TGTGCCAGCAGCTTGGACGGACAGGGGGCCTACGAGCAGTACTTC. It translates to CASSLDGQGAYEQYF. The chain links TRBV5-4 to TRBJ2-7; 10 positions agree with TRBD1. V lost 0 bases, J lost 2 bases, and 2 bases stayed unmatched. The length of the CDR3 is 15 residues. Germline lookup yields CDR1 SGHNT and CDR2 YYREEE (reference sequence). Looking up the rest from reference TRBV5-4 and TRBJ2-7 gives the full variable domain: ETGVTQSPTHLIKTRGQQVTLRCSSQSGHNTVSWYQQALGQGPQFIFQYYREEENGRGNFPPRFSGLQFPNYSSELNVNALELDDSALYLCASSLDGQGAYEQYFGPGTRLTVT.

This clone is termed medium-sized. This chain connects TRBV19 to TRBJ2-1, with TRBD1 identical over 9 bases. This CDR3 comprises 15 residues. V lost 6 bases to trimming and J lost 4 bases; unmatched junction nucleotides: 7. Germline CDR1 LNHDA, CDR2 SQIVND (reference sequence). For the CDR3, the DNA is TGTGCCAGTAGATCGACAGGGGGGGATTACAATGAGCAGTTCTTC. It specifies CASRSTGGDYNEQFF.

The V and J genes are TRBV2 and TRBJ2-2, with D possibly being TRBD2 (5 bases). Germline V gene sequence: CDR1 SNHLY, CDR2 FYNNEI. V lost 6 bases, J lost 6 bases, and 17 bases lay in between. The CDR3 is 15 residues long. CDR3 coding DNA: TGTGCCAGCAGCCCTAGATCCCTAGCAGCCGGGGAGCTGTTTTTT. Amino acids: CASSPRSLAAGELFF.

The chain carries TRBV19 and TRBJ1-5, with D tentatively TRBD1 (5 bases). This CDR3 comprises 18 residues. V lost 3 bases and J 0 bases, leaving 18 bases between the germline ends. The germline V gene has CDR1 LNHDA and CDR2 SQIVND (reference sequence). The CDR3 DNA reads as TGTGCCAGTAGTATGTCGTCAGGGAAGGCCTATAGCAATCAGCCCCAGCATTTT. It codes for CASSMSSGKAYSNQPQHF. The full variable domain, with the rest looked up from reference TRBV19 and TRBJ1-5, is DGGITQSPKYLFRKEGQNVTLSCEQNLNHDAMYWYRQDPGQGLRLIYYSQIVNDFQKGDIAEGYSVSREKKESFPLTVTSAQKNPTAFYLCASSMSSGKAYSNQPQHFGDGTRLSIL.

The chain couples TRBV29-1 to TRBJ2-6; unclear D gene. Germline V gene data show CDR1 as SQVTM and CDR2 as ANQGSEA. V was pared by 1 base and J by 3 bases, with 13 bases between. The CDR3 has 16 residues. The CDR3 DNA is TGCAGCGTTGAAGGAGCCGTAGGAGATGGGGCCAACGTCCTGACTTTC. Its translation: CSVEGAVGDGANVLTF.

This sequence joins TRBV19 and TRBJ2-2; 9 bases fit TRBD2. The germline gives CDR1 LNHDA, CDR2 SQIVND (reference sequence). J gave up 8 bases and V 6 bases, and 10 bases lay outside the gene matches. The CDR3 has 15 amino acids. The CDR3 nucleotides are TGTGCCAGTAGGAAACCGGGACTAGCCCCGGGGGAGCTGTTTTTT. This encodes CASRKPGLAPGELFF. The entire variable domain, with the rest obtained from reference TRBV19 and TRBJ2-2, is as follows: DGGITQSPKYLFRKEGQNVTLSCEQNLNHDAMYWYRQDPGQGLRLIYYSQIVNDFQKGDIAEGYSVSREKKESFPLTVTSAQKNPTAFYLCASRKPGLAPGELFFGEGSRLTVL.